Described below is a single T cell receptor (beta chain) sequence and its context. No antigen is known for it. Base qualities are not at hand, and no much larger clone is one base apart. Library method: RT-PCR. TCRdb lists the instrument as Illumina HiSeq 2500. Using fastp at Q25 and MiXCR, TCRdb reprocessed the public reads and kept productive beta chains. Merged by CDR3 protein, the rows form single entries marked with the most common genes and DNA. This sample has over 800,000 distinct CDR3 sequences in its table, and 21% of those were observed once. The top ten hold 10% of the sample. The data derive from a study of response to subunit inactivated influenza vaccine listed by TCRdb under 2018. For the wider study: Deep quantitative profiling of the T cell receptor repertoire was used in the study to follow responses to a trivalent subunit inactivated influenza vaccine. Overall results and qualifications from the work: The authors suggested that each seasonal influenza vaccination may recruit only a limited number of new T cells.

Cut back by 8 bases and 7 bases, the V and J ends lie 9 bases apart. There are 11 amino acids in the CDR3, from cysteine to phenylalanine inclusive. Only CDR3 DNA is held: 33 bases, read in frame from base 1. Looking up the germline V gene yields CDR1 MDHEN and CDR2 SYDVKM. The sequence came from a man aged 50 to 59 who received an inactivated influenza vaccine. Donor details come from another sample of the same person, matched by shared clones. The chain was built from TRBV28 and TRBJ1-3, with the D gene call left open. This material consisted of PBMCs from blood, taken more than 4 days after vaccination. The DNA reads as follows: TGTGCCAGCGGTACCGAGAACACCATATATTTT. It specifies CASGTENTIYF.